These 8 T cell receptor beta chains share one sample of origin, sequenced in a study of shared clonotypes between healthy human individuals. Clones were sequenced by immunoSEQ multiplex PCR, and TCRdb holds only the in-frame ones, with some missing. The data show some 450,000 clones, approximately 80% seen once. Sequenced material: PBMCs. The receptors here all came from a woman aged 40-49 years in good health. Some clones in this sample may be carry-over from other donors' samples.

The V call is TRBV6-1, the J call TRBJ2-3, with D tentatively TRBD1 or TRBD2 (5 bases each). The V and J ends lost 2 bases and 2 bases respectively, with 11 bases between them. Germline CDR1 is MNHNS and CDR2 is SASEGT. This CDR3 is 15 amino acids long. The CDR3 DNA is TGTGCCAGCAGTGAAAGTGGGACCTCCACAGATACGCAGTATTTT. Residues: CASSESGTSTDTQYF.

CDR3: CAWSSGQPNQPQHF. CDR3 coding DNA: TGTGCCTGGAGTAGCGGACAGCCCAATCAGCCCCAGCATTTT. The genes are TRBV30 and TRBJ1-5; TRBD1 is a possible D gene (6 bases). This CDR3 region has 14 residues. The V gene lost 2 bases and the J gene lost 3 bases, with 11 bases spanning the gap. In germline, CDR1 is GTSNPN, CDR2 SVGIG (reference sequence).

This clone has at least ten counts. The chain has TRBV5-1 and TRBJ2-7, with 8 nucleotides matching TRBD1. The J segment lost 7 bases and the V segment lost 1 base, leaving 16 bases of the junction unmatched. This CDR3 spans 17 amino acids. The germline V gene encodes CDR1 SGHRS and CDR2 YFSETQ. Here the CDR3 DNA reads TGCGCCAGCAGCTTGTGGGGCGGACAGGGTCTGGGGGAGGAGCAGTACTTC. It yields the protein CASSLWGGQGLGEEQYF.

To note about this clone: The likely explanation is a read error, given a far larger clone one base away. The chain combines TRBV11-3 with TRBJ1-5; D is unresolved. Per germline, CDR1 SGHNT and CDR2 YENEEA. This CDR3 region has 13 residues. Here the CDR3 reads CASSRFSNQPQRF. As DNA, the CDR3 is TGTGCCAGCAGCAGATTTAGCAATCAGCCCCAGCGTTTT.

The sample holds one count of this clone. V is TRBV6-5 and J is TRBJ1-2, with D unclear. The CDR3 covers 15 residues. Germline V gene sequence: CDR1 MNHEY, CDR2 SVGAGI. V lost 4 bases to trimming and J lost 7 bases, with 19 bases between them. In DNA form, the CDR3 reads TGTGCCAGCAGTTCCTTTACGGCCGGTTGGAGTGGCTACACCTTC. It specifies CASSSFTAGWSGYTF.

This chain joins TRBV5-6 and TRBJ2-4; no definite D call. Trimming pared 0 bases from V and 5 bases from J, leaving 6 bases between. The CDR3 has 13 amino acids. Germline lookup yields CDR1 SGHDT and CDR2 YYEEEE. CDR3 coding DNA: TGTGCCAGCAGCTTGGTTGCGGAAAACATTCAGTACTTC. Protein sequence: CASSLVAENIQYF.

CDR3 sequence reads: CASSEGGQGAETQYF. CDR3 nucleotides: TGTGCCAGCAGTGAGGGGGGCCAGGGTGCAGAGACCCAGTACTTC. The chain is built from TRBV2 and TRBJ2-5; D may be TRBD1 or TRBD2 (6 bases each). V shed 3 bases and J shed 4 bases, with 15 bases lying between them. Germline-derived CDR1 and CDR2 are SNHLY and FYNNEI. The CDR3 contains 15 residues.

This clone was counted only a few times. The chain carries TRBV30 and TRBJ2-7; 9 bases match TRBD1. CDR1 GTSNPN and CDR2 SVGIG come from the germline V gene (reference sequence). Trimming at V came to 5 bases and at J to 4 bases, leaving 9 bases not matched to a gene. The CDR3 contains 14 residues. The CDR3 bases are TGTGCCTGGGACTCCGGGACAGGGTCTTACGAGCAGTACTTC. Translated: CAWDSGTGSYEQYF.